What follows are 10 T cell receptor beta chains derived from one specimen sequenced in a study of early T cells in non-severe SARS-CoV-2 infection. Each CDR3 protein is one row after TCRdb ran MiXCR on the 5' RACE reads. The profile shows fewer than 70,000 distinct CDR3 sequences, 4% to 6% of them singletons. This sample comprised whole blood, obtained at baseline. Receptor source: an adult who was a healthcare worker with PCR-confirmed SARS-CoV-2 infection or an uninfected control (not recorded which). The donor label of this sample is uncertain.

This clonotype was seen at least ten times. Germline is not matched at one junction end, which may reflect a read error. V gene TRBV5-1 combines with J gene TRBJ2-7; 7 nucleotides match TRBD1. The CDR3 length is 15 residues. The germline gives CDR1 SGHRS, CDR2 YFSETQ. The CDR3 coding sequence is TGCGCCAGCAGCTTGGATCCGGGGACAGCATACGGGCAGTACTTC. As protein: CASSLDPGTAYGQYF. The variable domain in full, completed from reference TRBV5-1 and TRBJ2-7, reads KAGVTQTPRYLIKTRGQQVTLSCSPISGHRSVSWYQQTPGQGLQFLFEYFSETQRNKGNFPGRFSGRQFSNSRSEMNVSTLELGDSALYLCASSLDPGTAYGQYFGPGTRLTVT.

The chain carries TRBV30 and TRBJ1-1; the match to TRBD1 covers 8 bases. The CDR3 spans 14 residues. The V and J ends lost 7 bases and 2 bases, in that order; junction bases with no gene match: 9. From germline, CDR1 is GTSNPN and CDR2 SVGIG (reference sequence). The CDR3 protein is CASKEGQANTEAFF. The CDR3 bases are TGTGCCTCCAAAGAGGGACAGGCTAACACTGAAGCTTTCTTT.

This clonotype was recorded a few times. The J gene is TRBJ2-1, the V gene TRBV9, with 11 bases lining up with TRBD2. Germline CDR1 is SGDLS and CDR2 is YYNGEE. After removal of 2 bases from V and 1 base from J, the junction contained 8 bases not matched to a gene. The length of the CDR3 is 18 residues. The CDR3 region is CASSVSTSGTLSYNEQFF. As DNA, the CDR3 is TGTGCCAGCAGCGTGTCGACTAGCGGGACCTTATCCTACAATGAGCAGTTCTTC.

This clonotype was seen repeatedly, ten times or more. This rearrangement joins TRBV6-5 to TRBJ2-5; 9 bases map to TRBD1. This CDR3 comprises 15 residues. V lost 0 bases and J lost 4; bases outside the gene matches: 3. Germline V gene lookup returns CDR1 MNHEY and CDR2 SVGAGI. In DNA, the CDR3 is TGTGCCAGCAGTTACTCTACAGGGGGCCCAGAGACCCAGTACTTC. This sequence encodes CASSYSTGGPETQYF.

This clonotype was seen many times. The DNA for the CDR3 is TGTGCCAGCAGCCCTCAGACAGGGATCGGGGCTGAAGCTTTCTTT. Translating gives CASSPQTGIGAEAFF. The chain combines TRBV7-9 with TRBJ1-1; TRBD1 matches at 7 bases. CDR1 is SEHNR, CDR2 FQNEAQ, per germline (reference sequence). The junction had 12 bases not matched to a gene; V was cut back by 5 bases and J by 6 bases. The CDR3 covers 15 residues.

This clonotype has a handful of counts. The chain is built from TRBV11-2 and TRBJ2-1, with 7 bases matching TRBD1. CDR1 and CDR2 (germline): SGHAT, FQNNGV. V was pared by 10 bases and J by 9 bases, with 6 bases of the junction left unmatched. The CDR3 extends over 11 amino acids. The CDR3 spells CATRQGVEQFF. The CDR3 DNA reads TGTGCCACCCGCCAGGGGGTTGAGCAGTTCTTC.

This clonotype was counted only a few times. The chain is built from TRBV9 and TRBJ1-3; no firm D call. Between the trimmed V and J ends, which lost 0 bases and 4 bases, there was a span of 5 bases. This CDR3 contains 13 residues. CDR1 is SGDLS and CDR2 is YYNGEE in the germline V gene. The CDR3, as DNA: TGTGCCAGCAGCGTAGACCCAGGAAACACCATATATTTT. Translated: CASSVDPGNTIYF.

A few counts support this clonotype. The V gene is TRBV7-2, the J gene TRBJ1-1, with 11 bases that match TRBD1. Germline CDR1 reads SGHTA; CDR2 reads FQGNSA. This CDR3 is built from 16 residues. J lost 4 bases, V lost 4 bases, and 8 bases had no gene match. The CDR3 sequence: CASSWGGTGGLTEAFF. CDR3 bases: TGTGCCAGCAGCTGGGGTGGGACAGGGGGACTCACTGAAGCTTTCTTT.

This clonotype was detected a few times. The V call is TRBV7-9, the J call TRBJ1-1; D gene uncertain. The V gene's germline CDR1 is SEHNR and CDR2 FQNEAQ (reference sequence). The CDR3 spans 14 residues. The V gene lost 4 bases and the J gene lost 4 bases, with 13 bases spanning the gap. The CDR3 sequence: CASSSPTRATEAFF. CDR3 nucleotides: TGTGCCAGCAGCTCTCCGACAAGGGCCACTGAAGCTTTCTTT.

This clonotype was recorded many times. This chain uses TRBV29-1 with TRBJ1-1; D is possibly TRBD1 (6 bases). The length of the CDR3 is 12 residues. Trimming removed 7 bases from V and 2 bases from J, with 11 bases in between. Germline CDR1 reads SQVTM; CDR2 reads ANQGSEA. The CDR3 spells CSARTANTEAFF. CDR3 nucleotide sequence: TGCAGCGCCAGGACAGCCAACACTGAAGCTTTCTTT. The variable domain in full, completed from reference TRBV29-1 and TRBJ1-1, reads SAVISQKPSRDICQRGTSLTIQCQVDSQVTMMFWYRQQPGQSLTLIATANQGSEATYESGFVIDKFPISRPNLTFSTLTVSNMSPEDSSIYLCSARTANTEAFFGQGTRLTVV.